Sequencing of this TCR beta chain was carried out in a study of T cell clonotyping in hematopoietic cell transplantation. At the level of the study: Recipients' pretransplant samples followed cytoreduction. General study points: Graft donor and pretransplant recipient Inverse Simpson Index values predicted broader posttransplant TCR diversity. After transplant, recipient diversity fell while pathologically expanded clonotypes grew through day 180.

Time point noted: recipient sample about 28 days before transplant, after cytoreduction. The CDR3 is 15 amino acids. Trimming stripped 3 bases from V and 2 bases from J, with 13 bases between. Germline CDR1 GTSNPN, CDR2 SVGIG (reference sequence). TCRdb's copy holds only in-frame clones and misses some; the assay was immunoSEQ multiplex PCR. The table lists some 27,000 clones, approximately 86% of them singletons, with over 1.5% in the top ten. A word on this clone: Antigen: not known.

This specimen consisted of peripheral blood mononuclear cells, obtained before stem cell transplant. J is TRBJ2-2 and V is TRBV30; D tentatively reads TRBD1 or TRBD2 (5 bases each). The TCR comes from a man aged 40-49 years with acute myeloid leukemia. Some clones in this sample may be carry-over from other donors' samples. The CDR3 spells CAWRPAGANTGELFF. CDR3 DNA sequence: TGTGCCTGGAGGCCAGCCGGGGCAAACACCGGGGAGCTGTTTTTT.